This T cell receptor beta chain was sequenced in a study of OX40 agonist ivuxolimab in advanced cancers. The table came from immunoSEQ multiplex PCR; TCRdb's copy has only in-frame clones and leaves some out. The sample has tens of thousands of clones, about nine tenths seen once. The V gene's germline CDR1 is MDHEN and CDR2 SYDVKM. CDR3 length equals 16 residues. Germline trimming cut 4 bases from V and 7 bases from J; bases unmatched to any gene: 10. Specimen: CD4+ or CD8+ T cells sorted from blood, collected in a trial of the OX40 agonist ivuxolimab. The rearrangement links TRBV28 to TRBJ1-4, with TRBD1 identical over 9 bases. This TCR derives from an adult with an advanced solid tumor such as melanoma, head and neck, liver or kidney cancer. The CDR3 coding sequence is TGTGCCAGCAGTTCTCCAGCCGACAGGGGGTCTGAAAAACTGTTTTTT. Translation: CASSSPADRGSEKLFF.